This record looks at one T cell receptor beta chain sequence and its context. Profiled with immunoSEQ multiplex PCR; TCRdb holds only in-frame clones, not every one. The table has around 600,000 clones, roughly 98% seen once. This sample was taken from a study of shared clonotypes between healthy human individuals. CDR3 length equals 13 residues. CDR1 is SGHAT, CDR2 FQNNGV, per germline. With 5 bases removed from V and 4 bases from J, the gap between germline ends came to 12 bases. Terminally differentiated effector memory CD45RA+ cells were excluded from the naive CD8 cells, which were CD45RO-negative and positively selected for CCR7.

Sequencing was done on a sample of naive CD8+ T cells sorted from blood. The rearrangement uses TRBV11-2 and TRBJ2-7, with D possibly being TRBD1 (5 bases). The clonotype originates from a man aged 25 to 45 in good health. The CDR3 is CASSKTAAYEQYF. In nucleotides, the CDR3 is TGTGCCAGCAGCAAGACAGCAGCTTACGAGCAGTACTTC.